The T cell receptor beta chain under discussion was sequenced for a study of T cell changes during pregnancy in multiple sclerosis. The CDR3 consists of 13 residues. Germline loops: CDR1 SGDLS, CDR2 YYNGEE. The V and J ends lost 4 bases and 1 base respectively, with 8 bases between them. Produced via immunoSEQ multiplex PCR; TCRdb's table is partial and in-frame only. The top ten clones hold over 1.1% of a sample with around 80,000 clones, 92% of them seen once. The rearrangement links TRBV9 to TRBJ2-5; D possibly corresponds to TRBD1 (5 bases). Sample: peripheral blood, taken before pregnancy. This receptor was obtained from a female donor with multiple sclerosis, enrolled in a pregnancy study. The CDR3 sequence: CASSYTGQETQYF. DNA of the CDR3: TGTGCCAGCAGCTATACAGGCCAAGAGACCCAGTACTTC. The variable domain in full, completed from reference TRBV9 and TRBJ2-5, reads DSGVTQTPKHLITATGQRVTLRCSPRSGDLSVYWYQQSLDQGLQFLIQYYNGEERAKGNILERFSAQQFPDLHSELNLSSLELGDSALYFCASSYTGQETQYFGPGTRLLVL.